These 10 T cell receptor beta chains were all obtained from the same sample, sequenced in a study of T cells of healthy individuals. TCRdb called the 5' RACE reads again in MiXCR, with one record for every CDR3 protein. The repertoire includes 85,000 to 100,000 distinct CDR3 sequences, 15% to 20% of them detected once, and about 6.2% sits in the top ten. These receptors all stem from a human donor in good health.

This clonotype showed up many times. The gene calls are TRBV11-3 and TRBJ2-3; TRBD2 agrees at 15 bases. Looked up from germline, CDR1 is SGHNT and CDR2 is YENEEA. Trimming at V came to 5 bases and at J to 3 bases, leaving 3 bases not matched to a gene. There are 16 residues in the CDR3. The CDR3 sequence: CASSIGTSGRTDTQYF. The DNA for the CDR3 is TGTGCCAGCAGCATCGGGACTAGCGGGAGGACAGATACGCAGTATTTT.

This clonotype appeared many times. The chain has TRBV29-1 and TRBJ2-3; a weak D match, TRBD1 (6 bases). CDR1 is SQVTM, CDR2 ANQGSEA, per germline. The CDR3 totals 14 residues. Trimming stripped 4 bases from V and 6 bases from J, with 17 bases between. CDR3 amino acids: CSVVPGHRGDTQYF. As DNA, the CDR3 is TGCAGCGTTGTCCCGGGACACCGCGGGGATACGCAGTATTTT.

V is TRBV28 and J is TRBJ2-7; perhaps TRBD2 as D (6 bases). With 6 bases removed from V and 5 bases from J, the gap between germline ends came to 17 bases. CDR3 length: 14 amino acids. CDR1 and CDR2 (germline): MDHEN, SYDVKM. The CDR3 region is CASSDYGGSDEQYF. CDR3 coding DNA: TGTGCCAGCAGCGATTATGGGGGGTCGGACGAGCAGTACTTC.

The chain has TRBV20-1 and TRBJ1-1, with D unresolved. This CDR3 has 14 amino acids. V lost 2 bases, J lost 5 bases, and 15 bases lay in between. Germline CDR1 and CDR2: DFQATT and SNEGSKA (reference sequence). The CDR3 region is CSARLRGPGTEAFF. The CDR3 DNA reads as TGCAGTGCTAGACTCCGAGGGCCGGGGACTGAAGCTTTCTTT.

J is TRBJ2-5 and V is TRBV7-2; D not certain. Per the germline V gene, CDR1 is SGHTA and CDR2 is FQGNSA. The CDR3 consists of 15 residues. The germline V and J ends were trimmed by 1 base and 3 bases, with 12 bases remaining between them. In nucleotides, the CDR3 is TGTGCCAGCAGCTTAGGTAGTGGTCGCGAAGAGACCCAGTACTTC. Residues: CASSLGSGREETQYF.

The chain couples TRBV7-3 to TRBJ2-5, with D hard to call. Trimming took 1 base from V and 1 from J, leaving 4 bases between them. The CDR3 is 13 residues long. Germline V lookup: CDR1 SGHTA, CDR2 FQGTGA. The CDR3 reads CASSLMPQETQYF. CDR3 sequence (DNA): TGTGCCAGCAGCTTAATGCCCCAAGAGACCCAGTACTTC.

Comment on this clonotype: Compared with germline, one end of the junction differs, possibly owing to a read error. The chain couples TRBV10-3 to TRBJ1-3, with a tentative D call TRBD1 (6 bases). The V gene's germline CDR1 is ENHRY and CDR2 SYGVKD. CDR3 length: 15 amino acids. The CDR3, as DNA: TGTGTCATCAGAGCCGACAGGAGCTCTGGAAACACCATATATTTT. It is translated as CVIRADRSSGNTIYF.

This clonotype was seen many times. The CDR3 here is CASSQFPGSPGANVLTF. DNA for the CDR3: TGCGCCAGCAGTCAATTTCCAGGGAGCCCTGGGGCCAACGTCCTGACTTTC. The J gene is TRBJ2-6, the V gene TRBV23-1; the D call may be TRBD1 or TRBD2 (5 bases each). TRBV23-1 falls under the ORF class, with uncertain function. This CDR3 has 17 residues. V was clipped by 1 base and J by 2 bases, with 12 bases between them.

This clonotype has ten or more counts. The chain links TRBV11-2 to TRBJ2-5; D gene unclear. Trimming shortened V by 0 bases and J by 9 bases, and 8 bases separated the two germline ends. This CDR3 comprises 12 residues. Germline CDR1 and CDR2: SGHAT and FQNNGV. This CDR3 is CASSLDRLSQYF. The CDR3 bases are TGTGCCAGCAGCTTAGATCGACTCTCCCAGTACTTC.

Only a few counts were recorded for this clonotype. The V gene is TRBV10-3, the J gene TRBJ1-5; weak D call: TRBD1 (5 bases). Trimming removed 11 bases at V and 6 bases at J, with 17 bases between. CDR1 is ENHRY, CDR2 SYGVKD, per germline. The CDR3 length is 13 residues. CDR3 residues: CAAGPLTSQPQHF. DNA for the CDR3: TGTGCCGCGGGACCCCTGACGAGTCAGCCCCAGCATTTT.